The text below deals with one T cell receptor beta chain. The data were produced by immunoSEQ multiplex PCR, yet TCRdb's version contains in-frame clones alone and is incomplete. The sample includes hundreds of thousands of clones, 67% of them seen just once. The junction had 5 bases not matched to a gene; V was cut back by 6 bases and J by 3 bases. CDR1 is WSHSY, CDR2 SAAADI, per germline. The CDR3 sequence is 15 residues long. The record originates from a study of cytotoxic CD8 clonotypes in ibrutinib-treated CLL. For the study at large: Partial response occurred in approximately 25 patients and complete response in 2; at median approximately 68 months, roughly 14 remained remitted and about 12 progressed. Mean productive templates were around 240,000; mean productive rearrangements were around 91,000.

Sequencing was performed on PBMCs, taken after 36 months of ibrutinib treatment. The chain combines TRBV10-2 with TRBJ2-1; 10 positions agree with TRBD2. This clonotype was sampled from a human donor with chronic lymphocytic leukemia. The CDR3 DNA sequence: TGCGCCAGCAGGCGGACTAGCGGAGTCTACAATGAGCAGTTCTTC. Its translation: CASRRTSGVYNEQFF.